The source of this T cell receptor (beta chain) is a study of blood T cell repertoires in COVID-19. Study in general: The origin of the acute and convalescent COVID-19 samples was the United States, Italy and Spain. Sample material is recorded as cDNA or gDNA derived from T cells, B-cell-depleted T cells, or PBMCs.

As handled by the study authors: Reference gene primers were amplified, and this amplification served to estimate nucleated cell counts. Sequencing used immunoSEQ multiplex PCR; TCRdb keeps in-frame clones, though not all of them. The V and J calls and clone size were taken over from that table, and D and trimming were inferred from the DNA. The table shows about 120,000 clones, with around three quarters occurring only once. This clone came up once. Trimming took 4 bases from V and 8 from J; bases not matched to a gene: 4. CDR3 length: 13 residues. Per the germline V gene, CDR1 is GTSNPN and CDR2 is SVGIG (reference sequence).

The J gene is TRBJ2-3, the V gene TRBV30; 12 bases are a match to TRBD2. This receptor was identified in a man aged 35-49 years with active or convalescent COVID-19. Sequenced sample: peripheral blood. CDR3 nucleotide sequence: TGTGCCTGGACTAGCGGGGGGGCCAGTACGCAGTATTTT. Protein: CAWTSGGASTQYF.